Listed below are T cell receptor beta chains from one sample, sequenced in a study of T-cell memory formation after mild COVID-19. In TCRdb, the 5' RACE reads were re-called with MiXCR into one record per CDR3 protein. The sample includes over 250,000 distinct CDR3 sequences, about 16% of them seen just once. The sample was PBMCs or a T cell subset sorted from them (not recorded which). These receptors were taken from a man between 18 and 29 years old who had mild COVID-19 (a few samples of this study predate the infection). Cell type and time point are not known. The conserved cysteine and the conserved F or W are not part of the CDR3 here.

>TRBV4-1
ASSSSQTYNSPLH
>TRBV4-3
ASSQVSSGSGNTIY
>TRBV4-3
ASSQEGTESFYEQY
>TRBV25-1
ASSVGGANGNTIY
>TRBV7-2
ASSFFGGYNQPQH
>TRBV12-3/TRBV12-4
ASSLTGTEAEAF
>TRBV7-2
ASSLVARSSYNEQF
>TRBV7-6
ASSLRLDGIQY
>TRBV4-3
ASSQVQGARGNQPQH
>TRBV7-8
ASSLGLTSGGILSTDTQY
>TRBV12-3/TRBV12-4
ASSQGPGAYEQY
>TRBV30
AWSVGQGNTGELF
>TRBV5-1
ASSLGATGELF
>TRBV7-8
ASSLGQASYNEQF
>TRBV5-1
ASSSNAGGLSQETQY
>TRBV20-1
SAGGIYQPQH
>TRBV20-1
SVTGAF
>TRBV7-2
ASSLGISGGAVDTQY
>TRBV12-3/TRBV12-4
ASSYLFDRRNGYT
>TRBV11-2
ASNQLELF
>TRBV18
ASSQGVPDTQY
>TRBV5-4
ASSLRTRANQETQY
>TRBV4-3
ASSYWTEDTEAF
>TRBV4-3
ASSQVTGGQESYEQY
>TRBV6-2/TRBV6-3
ASRRYVLYYNEQF
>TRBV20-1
SATQVRGGPGYNEQF
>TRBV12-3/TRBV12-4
ASSFGPSETQY
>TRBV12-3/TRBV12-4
ASSLNRDTEAF
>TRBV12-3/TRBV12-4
ASSSTSRDLSQY
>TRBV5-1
ASRPHPWTGRGYEQY
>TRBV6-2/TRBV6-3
ASRSGGPSPLH
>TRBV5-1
ASSLEIPDEQY
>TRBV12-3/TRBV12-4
ASRKRGQTSNTGELF
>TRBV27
ASSRGTRNTGELF
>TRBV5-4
ASSGLAGSGETQY
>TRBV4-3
ASSQDLGRNQPQH
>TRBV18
ASSPPSSTDKQY
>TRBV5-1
ASSPTTGPNEQF
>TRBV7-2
ASSLAANSGELF
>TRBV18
ASSPDRVELF
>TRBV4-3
ASSQSPDGRGFTGELF
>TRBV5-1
ASGTGTQETQY